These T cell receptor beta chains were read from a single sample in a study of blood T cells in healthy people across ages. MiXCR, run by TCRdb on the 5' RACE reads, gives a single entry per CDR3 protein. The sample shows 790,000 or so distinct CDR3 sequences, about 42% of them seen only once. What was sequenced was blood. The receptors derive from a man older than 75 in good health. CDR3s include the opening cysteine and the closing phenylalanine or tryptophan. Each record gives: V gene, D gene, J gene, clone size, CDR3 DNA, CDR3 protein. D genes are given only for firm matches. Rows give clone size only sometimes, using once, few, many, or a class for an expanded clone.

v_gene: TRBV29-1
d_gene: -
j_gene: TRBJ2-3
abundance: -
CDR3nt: TGCAGCGTTGACGTAAACACAGATACGCAGTCTTTT
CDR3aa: CSVDVNTDTQSF

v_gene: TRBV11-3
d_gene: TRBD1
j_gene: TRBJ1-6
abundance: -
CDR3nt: TGTGCCAGCAGCTTTGAACAGGGGATGGATAATTCACCCCTCCACTTT
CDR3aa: CASSFEQGMDNSPLHF

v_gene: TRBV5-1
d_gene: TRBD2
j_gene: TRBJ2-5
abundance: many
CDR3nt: TGCGCCAGCAGCGCTAGCGGAGCCCAAGAGACCCAGTACTTC
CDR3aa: CASSASGAQETQYF

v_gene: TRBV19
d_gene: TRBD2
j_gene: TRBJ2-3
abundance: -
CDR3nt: TGTGCCAGTAGTATCCGGACTAGCGGGACGTCAGATACGCAGTATTTT
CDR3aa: CASSIRTSGTSDTQYF

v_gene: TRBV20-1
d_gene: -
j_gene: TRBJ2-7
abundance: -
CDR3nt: TGCAGTGCTATCCTGACAGGGAGGTACGAGCAGTACTTC
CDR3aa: CSAILTGRYEQYF

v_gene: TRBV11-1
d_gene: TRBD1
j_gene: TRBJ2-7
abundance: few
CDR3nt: TGTGCCAGCAGCTTAGGTGACAGGGGTTCCTACGAGCAGTACTTC
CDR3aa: CASSLGDRGSYEQYF

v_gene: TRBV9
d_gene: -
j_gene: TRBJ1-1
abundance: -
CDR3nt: TGTGCCAGCAGCACCCTCCCCGACAGCGCCAACACTGAAGCTTTCTTT
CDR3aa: CASSTLPDSANTEAFF

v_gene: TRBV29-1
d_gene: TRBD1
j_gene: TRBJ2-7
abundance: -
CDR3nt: TGCAGCGTAGAATTCCGCGGGACAGGGACCTACGGGCAGTACTTC
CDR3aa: CSVEFRGTGTYGQYF

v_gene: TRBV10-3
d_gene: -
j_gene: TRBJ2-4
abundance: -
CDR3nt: TGTGCCACCCTAGGGGACAAGGGATATCAGTACTTC
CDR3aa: CATLGDKGYQYF

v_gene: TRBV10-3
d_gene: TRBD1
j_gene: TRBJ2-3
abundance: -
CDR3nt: TGTGCCATCAGTAAGGCCTGGACAGGGGACGCAGGCACAGATACGCAGTATTTT
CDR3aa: CAISKAWTGDAGTDTQYF

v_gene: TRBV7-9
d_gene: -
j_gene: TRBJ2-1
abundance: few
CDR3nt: TGTGCCAGCAGCTTTGCCAGCGGCGTCGGGAATGAGCAGTTCTTC
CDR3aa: CASSFASGVGNEQFF

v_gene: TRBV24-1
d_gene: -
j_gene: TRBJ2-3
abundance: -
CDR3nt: TGTGCCACCTCTGGAGTGGGCCTTAGCACAGATACGCAGTATTTT
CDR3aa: CATSGVGLSTDTQYF

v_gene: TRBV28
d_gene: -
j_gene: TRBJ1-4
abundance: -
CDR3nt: TGTGCCAGCAGTTATCCGCGGGGGGCTAATGAAAAACTGTTTTTT
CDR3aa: CASSYPRGANEKLFF

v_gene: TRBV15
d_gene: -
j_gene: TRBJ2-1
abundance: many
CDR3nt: TGTGCCACCAGCAGACCCCGGGGGAGGCTCAACAATGAGCAGTTCTTC
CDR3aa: CATSRPRGRLNNEQFF

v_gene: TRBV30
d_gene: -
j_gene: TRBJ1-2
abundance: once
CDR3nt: TGTGCCTGGGGCGGAAGAAATGGCTACACCTTC
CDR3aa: CAWGGRNGYTF

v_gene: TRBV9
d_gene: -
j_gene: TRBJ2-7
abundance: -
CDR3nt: TGTGCCAGCAGCGGGGACGGACGCTCCTACGAGCAGTACTTC
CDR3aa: CASSGDGRSYEQYF